Shown below are 26 T cell receptor beta chains from a single sample sequenced in a study of memory CD4+ T cells and cytomegalovirus serostatus (dated by TCRdb to about 2019). Single viable CD3+CD4+CD8-CD45RO+ cells were sorted as memory CD4+ T cells on a FACSAria II. Library generation was performed with the immunoSEQ multiplex PCR assay. In TCRdb, the immuneACCESS table is reduced to in-frame sequences with V and J assigned. These tables do not hold every clone; where another copy was compared, an unresolved V gene accounts for under half, and the others remain unexplained. This sample has tens of thousands of clones in its table, and under 90% of those were observed once. Roughly 0.6% of the sample is in the top ten clones. Sequenced sample: memory CD4+ T cells from blood. These receptor sequences come from an adult in good health and CMV-seronegative.

The chain is built from TRBV28 and TRBJ2-5; TRBD2 is a possible D gene (5 bases). Germline V lookup: CDR1 MDHEN, CDR2 SYDVKM. CDR3 length: 15 residues. Between the trimmed V and J ends, which lost 7 bases and 2 bases, there was a span of 17 bases. DNA for the CDR3: TGTGCCAGCACAACCCGGACTGGACGACAAGAGACCCAGTACTTC. It codes for CASTTRTGRQETQYF. The variable domain in full, with the rest retrieved from reference TRBV28 and TRBJ2-5, is DVKVTQSSRYLVKRTGEKVFLECVQDMDHENMFWYRQDPGLGLRLIYFSYDVKMKEKGDIPEGYSVSREKKERFSLILESASTNQTSMYLCASTTRTGRQETQYFGPGTRLLVL.

This sequence joins TRBV7-6 and TRBJ1-3, with D possibly matching TRBD1 (6 bases). This CDR3 spans 15 amino acids. Per the germline V gene, CDR1 is SGHVS and CDR2 is FNYEAQ. V lost 3 bases and J lost 3, with 12 bases in between. The CDR3 region is CASSLGQPGGNTIYF. DNA of the CDR3: TGTGCCAGCAGCTTGGGACAACCAGGTGGAAACACCATATATTTT. Filled out from reference TRBV7-6 and TRBJ1-3, the complete variable domain reads GAGVSQSPRYKVTKRGQDVALRCDPISGHVSLYWYRQALGQGPEFLTYFNYEAQQDKSGLPNDRFSAERPEGSISTLTIQRTEQRDSAMYRCASSLGQPGGNTIYFGEGSWLTVV.

The chain couples TRBV14 to TRBJ2-1; no definite D call. The germline CDR1 and CDR2 sequences are SGHDN and FVKESK. The CDR3 is 15 amino acids. Trimming stripped 4 bases from V and 6 bases from J, with 16 bases between. As DNA, the CDR3 is TGTGCCAGCAGCCTACTTATCGGCCGCGCCAATGAGCAGTTCTTC. Translated, it gives CASSLLIGRANEQFF.

This clone showed up just once. The genes are TRBV28 and TRBJ1-2; D call uncertain. From germline, CDR1 is MDHEN and CDR2 SYDVKM. V was trimmed by 3 bases and J by 3 bases, leaving 14 bases between them. This CDR3 region has 15 residues. CDR3: CASSFGDADHYGYTF. CDR3 sequence (DNA): TGTGCCAGCAGTTTTGGGGATGCGGACCACTATGGCTACACCTTC.

The chain links TRBV5-5 to TRBJ1-1; D is perhaps TRBD1 (6 bases). V lost 4 bases to trimming and J lost 0 bases, with 7 bases between them. Germline assignment: CDR1 SGHKS and CDR2 YYEKEE (reference sequence). The CDR3 loop spans 13 amino acids. The CDR3 bases are TGTGCCAGCAGCAGGGGGGTGAACACTGAAGCTTTCTTT. Translated: CASSRGVNTEAFF.

This clone has a handful of counts. The J gene is TRBJ2-7, the V gene TRBV5-1; a weak D match, TRBD2 (6 bases). The CDR3 covers 15 residues. Germline V lookup: CDR1 SGHRS, CDR2 YFSETQ. The V gene lost 1 base and the J gene lost 2 bases, with 13 bases spanning the gap. CDR3 sequence reads: CASSLLGTLAYEQYF. The CDR3 bases are TGCGCCAGCAGCTTGTTGGGGACTCTAGCCTACGAGCAGTACTTC.

The chain has TRBV10-1 and TRBJ1-1; D is possibly TRBD1 (5 bases). The ends were cut back, 8 bases at V and 1 base at J, with 14 bases in the middle. Germline V gene lookup returns CDR1 WNHNN and CDR2 SYGVQD (reference sequence). The CDR3 loop spans 14 amino acids. The chain's CDR3 is CASRGRVQNTEAFF. DNA of the CDR3: TGCGCCAGCCGAGGCAGGGTCCAGAACACTGAAGCTTTCTTT.

The V and J genes are TRBV2 and TRBJ1-5; unclear D gene. In germline, CDR1 is SNHLY, CDR2 FYNNEI. This CDR3 region has 14 residues. With 3 bases removed from V and 0 bases from J, the gap between germline ends came to 6 bases. The CDR3: CASSDSNSNQPQHF. Written as DNA, the CDR3 is TGTGCCAGCAGTGACAGCAATAGCAATCAGCCCCAGCATTTT.

This clone was observed a single time. This chain links TRBV7-8 with TRBJ1-6; D uncertain. The germline V gene encodes CDR1 SGHVS and CDR2 FQNEAQ. Trimming cost V 0 bases and J 10 bases, with 4 bases left between them. CDR3 size: 12 residues. CDR3 DNA sequence: TGTGCCAGCAGCTTAGCGCAGTCACCCCTCCACTTT. Protein: CASSLAQSPLHF. Using reference TRBV7-8 and TRBJ1-6 for the parts outside the CDR3, the full variable domain is GAGVSQSPRYKVAKRGQDVALRCDPISGHVSLFWYQQALGQGPEFLTYFQNEAQLDKSGLPSDRFFAERPEGSVSTLKIQRTQQEDSAVYLCASSLAQSPLHFGNGTRLTVT.

This sequence joins TRBV6-5 and TRBJ1-1; D not certain. Germline CDR1 and CDR2: MNHEY and SVGAGI. V was clipped by 0 bases and J by 1 base, with 6 bases between them. The CDR3 has 14 amino acids. For the CDR3, the DNA is TGTGCCAGCAGTTACTCGCCCGCGAACACTGAAGCTTTCTTT. It specifies CASSYSPANTEAFF.

The J gene is TRBJ2-7, the V gene TRBV5-1; the D is unclear. Deletions cut 0 bases from V and 1 base from J, with 14 bases between. The germline gives CDR1 SGHRS, CDR2 YFSETQ. This CDR3 is 16 amino acids long. The CDR3 region is CASSLAESDFSYEQYF. In DNA form, the CDR3 reads TGCGCCAGCAGCTTGGCCGAGTCAGATTTTTCCTACGAGCAGTACTTC.

The gene calls are TRBV9 and TRBJ2-7; 10 nucleotides align to TRBD1. Germline V gives CDR1 SGDLS, CDR2 YYNGEE. There are 16 residues in the CDR3. The V and J ends lost 4 bases and 3 bases, in that order; junction bases with no gene match: 10. In DNA form, the CDR3 reads TGTGCCAGCAGCCAGAGGGAGGGACAGGGGTTCTACGAGCAGTACTTC. It translates to CASSQREGQGFYEQYF.

The rearrangement links TRBV9 to TRBJ2-3; possibly TRBD2 for D (6 bases). Trimming pared 0 bases from V and 2 bases from J, leaving 16 bases between. Germline values: CDR1 SGDLS, CDR2 YYNGEE. The CDR3 totals 17 residues. DNA for the CDR3: TGTGCCAGCAGCGTAGAAGTCGGGGGTCCACACACAGATACGCAGTATTTT. The encoded protein is CASSVEVGGPHTDTQYF.

This clone was detected only a few times. The CDR3 DNA reads as TGTGCCAGCAGCTCTGGGGGGGCCTACGAGCAGTACTTC. Residues: CASSSGGAYEQYF. V and J are TRBV5-6 and TRBJ2-7, with 7 bases that match TRBD2. Germline CDR1 reads SGHDT; CDR2 reads YYEEEE. The CDR3 is 13 residues long. The junction had 2 bases not matched to a gene; V was cut back by 3 bases and J by 2 bases.

In DNA form, the CDR3 reads TGTGCCAGCAGCTTGCCAGGGGCCCCGCAGATTGAGCAGTTCTTC. Protein product: CASSLPGAPQIEQFF. The rearrangement joins TRBV5-6 to TRBJ2-1; a weak D match, TRBD1 (6 bases). Trimming took off 1 base at V and 9 bases at J, with 17 bases between the two ends. The germline V gene has CDR1 SGHDT and CDR2 YYEEEE. The CDR3 extends over 15 amino acids.

The V gene is TRBV5-1, the J gene TRBJ2-1; 9 bases agree with TRBD1. The germline CDR1 and CDR2 sequences are SGHRS and YFSETQ. V lost 4 bases to trimming and J lost 4 bases; unmatched junction nucleotides: 9. The CDR3 is 16 amino acids. The CDR3: CASSMPGQGSYNEQFF. In DNA form, the CDR3 reads TGCGCCAGCAGCATGCCGGGACAGGGCTCGTACAATGAGCAGTTCTTC.

On this clone itself: Other DNA variants within this sample encode the same CDR3. The CDR3 sequence: CASDRENTGELFF. In DNA, the CDR3 is TGTGCCAGCGACAGGGAAAACACCGGGGAGCTGTTTTTT. This chain uses TRBV28 with TRBJ2-2, with TRBD1 matching over 7 bases. V dropped 8 bases and J dropped 2; count of bases not matched to a gene: 2. Germline V CDR1 and CDR2: MDHEN, SYDVKM. The CDR3 length is 13 residues.

The chain links TRBV6-1 to TRBJ1-5, with 9 bases lining up with TRBD1. The CDR3 covers 14 residues. V trimming: 6 bases; J trimming: 5 bases; junction bases outside the gene matches: 5. CDR1 and CDR2 from the germline V gene are MNHNS and SASEGT. CDR3 in DNA: TGTGCCAGCAGGGGACAGGGCTGGGATCAGCCCCAGCATTTT. Protein: CASRGQGWDQPQHF.

V gene TRBV5-1 combines with J gene TRBJ2-5; possible D gene TRBD2, 6 bases. Germline values: CDR1 SGHRS, CDR2 YFSETQ. This CDR3 contains 14 residues. Trimming pared 3 bases from V and 4 bases from J, leaving 13 bases between. CDR3 amino acids: CASSWDSMRETQYF. The CDR3 DNA reads as TGCGCCAGCAGCTGGGACTCTATGCGAGAGACCCAGTACTTC.

J is TRBJ1-5 and V is TRBV21-1. TRBV21-1 is given as a pseudogene. The CDR3 spans 14 residues. The CDR3 is CASSWRPSNQPQHF. The CDR3 DNA follows: TGTGCCAGCTCGTGGAGGCCCAGCAATCAGCCCCAGCATTTT.

The chain couples TRBV5-1 to TRBJ1-1; possible D gene TRBD1, 6 bases. This CDR3 has 15 residues. Germline lookup yields CDR1 SGHRS and CDR2 YFSETQ. V lost 4 bases to trimming and J lost 1 base, with 14 bases between them. The chain's CDR3 is CASSITGHPNTEAFF. The DNA for the CDR3 is TGCGCCAGCAGCATTACGGGACACCCGAACACTGAAGCTTTCTTT. Full variable domain (missing parts from reference TRBV5-1 and TRBJ1-1): KAGVTQTPRYLIKTRGQQVTLSCSPISGHRSVSWYQQTPGQGLQFLFEYFSETQRNKGNFPGRFSGRQFSNSRSEMNVSTLELGDSALYLCASSITGHPNTEAFFGQGTRLTVV.

In its sample, this clone was seen once. The V gene is TRBV5-1, the J gene TRBJ1-1; D gene ambiguous. The germline V and J ends were trimmed by 0 bases and 7 bases, with 13 bases remaining between them. The CDR3 is 14 residues long. Germline V gene data show CDR1 as SGHRS and CDR2 as YFSETQ. The CDR3 region has the DNA TGCGCCAGCAGCTTGGCTTCACCGGCAGATGAAGCTTTCTTT. It is translated as CASSLASPADEAFF. The full variable domain, with the rest looked up from reference TRBV5-1 and TRBJ1-1, is KAGVTQTPRYLIKTRGQQVTLSCSPISGHRSVSWYQQTPGQGLQFLFEYFSETQRNKGNFPGRFSGRQFSNSRSEMNVSTLELGDSALYLCASSLASPADEAFFGQGTRLTVV.

This chain connects TRBV30 to TRBJ1-2; the D is unclear. Per the germline V gene, CDR1 is GTSNPN and CDR2 is SVGIG (reference sequence). This CDR3 has 14 amino acids. Between the trimmed V and J ends, which lost 0 bases and 1 base, there was a span of 9 bases. The CDR3, as DNA: TGTGCCTGGAGTGTAGGCGCCCATAACTATGGCTACACCTTC. Translation: CAWSVGAHNYGYTF.

The chain couples TRBV7-2 to TRBJ2-5; D ambiguous. Germline V gene lookup returns CDR1 SGHTA and CDR2 FQGNSA. The V gene lost 6 bases and the J gene lost 7 bases, with 15 bases spanning the gap. There are 13 residues in the CDR3. The chain's CDR3 is CASRSRRSGTQYF. The CDR3 region has the DNA TGTGCCAGCAGATCTCGGCGGTCGGGGACCCAGTACTTC.

The gene calls are TRBV5-6 and TRBJ2-5, with D perhaps matching TRBD1 (6 bases). Trimming left V 4 bases short and J 10 bases short, with 17 bases between. Per the germline V gene, CDR1 is SGHDT and CDR2 is YYEEEE. CDR3 length equals 13 residues. Written as DNA, the CDR3 is TGTGCCAGCAGCCAAGGTCCATCGGGACACCAGTACTTC. Translation: CASSQGPSGHQYF. Full variable domain (rest looked up from reference TRBV5-6 and TRBJ2-5): DAGVTQSPTHLIKTRGQQVTLRCSPKSGHDTVSWYQQALGQGPQFIFQYYEEEERQRGNFPDRFSGHQFPNYSSELNVNALLLGDSALYLCASSQGPSGHQYFGPGTRLLVL.

The chain is built from TRBV7-6 and TRBJ2-1, with D perhaps TRBD2 (6 bases). The CDR3 loop spans 15 amino acids. Trimming shortened V by 0 bases and J by 15 bases, and 21 bases separated the two germline ends. Germline V gives CDR1 SGHVS, CDR2 FNYEAQ. The chain's CDR3 is CASSLAGRGLGALFF. The CDR3 coding sequence is TGTGCCAGCAGCTTAGCGGGGCGGGGATTAGGGGCTTTGTTCTTC. Variable domain in full (rest from reference TRBV7-6 and TRBJ2-1): GAGVSQSPRYKVTKRGQDVALRCDPISGHVSLYWYRQALGQGPEFLTYFNYEAQQDKSGLPNDRFSAERPEGSISTLTIQRTEQRDSAMYRCASSLAGRGLGALFFGPGTRLTVL.